A single sample gave rise to the 19 T cell receptor beta chains below, sequenced in a study of OX40 agonist ivuxolimab in advanced cancers. Profiled with immunoSEQ multiplex PCR; TCRdb holds only in-frame clones, not every one. Of tens of thousands of clones listed, roughly nine tenths are singletons. Sequencing was performed on CD4+ or CD8+ T cells sorted from blood, taken in a trial of the OX40 agonist ivuxolimab. Receptor source: an adult with an advanced solid tumor such as melanoma, head and neck, liver or kidney cancer.

The V and J genes are TRBV19 and TRBJ2-1; tentative D call: TRBD1 (6 bases). CDR3 length: 16 residues. The ends were cut back, 4 bases at V and 1 base at J, with 14 bases in the middle. Germline V gene lookup returns CDR1 LNHDA and CDR2 SQIVND (reference sequence). Here the CDR3 DNA reads TGTGCCAGTAGTACCACAGGAAGGGGGTCCTACAATGAGCAGTTCTTC. As protein: CASSTTGRGSYNEQFF.

This clone was observed a single time. The chain recombines TRBV7-8 with TRBJ2-2; D uncertain. The CDR3 covers 17 residues. With 1 base removed from V and 4 bases from J, the gap between germline ends came to 16 bases. Germline CDR1 SGHVS, CDR2 FQNEAQ. CDR3 loop: CASSLDPAATTTGELFF. CDR3 nucleotide sequence: TGTGCCAGCAGCTTAGACCCCGCTGCTACTACCACCGGGGAGCTGTTTTTT.

The V call is TRBV10-2, the J call TRBJ1-2; D not resolved. CDR1 and CDR2 from the germline V gene are WSHSY and SAAADI. V lost 5 bases to trimming and J lost 0 bases, with 7 bases between them. CDR3 length: 13 amino acids. The CDR3 here is CASSPESNYGYTF. CDR3 coding DNA: TGCGCCAGCAGTCCTGAATCTAACTATGGCTACACCTTC.

Note on this clone: The identical CDR3 is also encoded by other nucleotide sequences in the sample. This chain uses TRBV19 with TRBJ1-2; D unresolved. V was trimmed by 2 bases and J by 3 bases, leaving 13 bases between them. CDR3 length: 15 amino acids. The germline gives CDR1 LNHDA, CDR2 SQIVND (reference sequence). DNA for the CDR3: TGTGCCAGTAGTATAACCGCAGGCACATACTATGGCTACACCTTC. Its translation is CASSITAGTYYGYTF.

This clone occurred a few times. The rearrangement uses TRBV10-1 and TRBJ2-7; 8 positions match TRBD2. This CDR3 region has 14 residues. V dropped 0 bases and J dropped 3; count of bases not matched to a gene: 1. CDR1 WNHNN and CDR2 SYGVQD come from the germline V gene (reference sequence). The CDR3 here is CASSESGRDYEQYF. CDR3 DNA sequence: TGCGCCAGCAGTGAGTCCGGGAGGGACTACGAGCAGTACTTC.

The V gene is TRBV27, the J gene TRBJ2-5; 13 nucleotides agree with TRBD2. The CDR3 has 17 amino acids. J was trimmed by 5 bases and V by 6 bases; bases with no gene match: 12. In germline, CDR1 is MNHEY, CDR2 SMNVEV (reference sequence). CDR3 DNA sequence: TGTGCCAGCAGACCCTTACTACTAGCGGGGGGGCGGGAGACCCAGTACTTC. It is translated as CASRPLLLAGGRETQYF.

Written as DNA, the CDR3 is TGTGCCACCAGCAGATTAGCGGGGTCGACAGATACGCAGTATTTT. Amino acids: CATSRLAGSTDTQYF. The chain couples TRBV15 to TRBJ2-3; 8 nucleotides match TRBD2. The germline CDR1 and CDR2 sequences are LNHNV and YYDKDF (reference sequence). With 2 bases clipped from V and 3 bases from J, the junction kept 4 bases outside the gene matches. The CDR3 is made up of 15 amino acids.

The chain links TRBV6-1 to TRBJ1-1; D is unclear. V was trimmed by 5 bases and J by 6 bases, leaving 13 bases between them. The length of the CDR3 is 13 residues. The germline V gene encodes CDR1 MNHNS and CDR2 SASEGT. CDR3 region: CASSPLEGPEAFF. The CDR3 nucleotides are TGTGCCAGCAGTCCCCTGGAGGGCCCTGAAGCTTTCTTT.

The chain carries TRBV7-9 and TRBJ2-7; D uncertain. The CDR3 totals 12 residues. V gave up 4 bases and J gave up 5 bases, with 9 bases separating them. Germline V gene data show CDR1 as SEHNR and CDR2 as FQNEAQ (reference sequence). CDR3 DNA: TGTGCCAGCAGCTCAGGACGGCACGAGCAGTACTTC. It translates to CASSSGRHEQYF.

The CDR3 region has the DNA TGTGCCAGCAGTGTAAGACAGGGCCTCAGCTCTGGAAACACCATATATTTT. Residues: CASSVRQGLSSGNTIYF. The V call is TRBV2, the J call TRBJ1-3; 7 bases agree with TRBD1. V lost 4 bases and J lost 0; bases outside the gene matches: 9. The CDR3 length is 17 residues. CDR1 is SNHLY and CDR2 is FYNNEI in the germline V gene.

V is TRBV2 and J is TRBJ1-5; 7 bases align to TRBD1. Unmatched junction bases numbered 12, after V lost 4 bases and J lost 9 bases. This CDR3 is 15 amino acids long. The germline V gene has CDR1 SNHLY and CDR2 FYNNEI. The CDR3 DNA reads as TGTGCCAGCAGTGTCCAGGGGGGGGGCCATGTGCCCCAGCATTTT. Protein product: CASSVQGGGHVPQHF. Drawing the rest from reference TRBV2 and TRBJ1-5, the complete variable domain is EPEVTQTPSHQVTQMGQEVILRCVPISNHLYFYWYRQILGQKVEFLVSFYNNEISEKSEIFDDQFSVERPDGSNFTLKIRSTKLEDSAMYFCASSVQGGGHVPQHFGDGTRLSIL.

The rearrangement uses TRBV6-6 and TRBJ2-3; D not resolved. Germline V lookup: CDR1 MNHNY, CDR2 SVGAGI (reference sequence). The V gene lost 2 bases and the J gene lost 0 bases, with 6 bases spanning the gap. The CDR3 spans 14 residues. CDR3 sequence reads: CASSYGSSTDTQYF. CDR3 DNA: TGTGCCAGCAGTTACGGGTCTAGCACAGATACGCAGTATTTT.

The chain employs TRBV1 and TRBJ1-1; TRBD1, the table's D call, lacks a check against the DNA. TRBV1 is a documented pseudogene. This CDR3 region has 12 residues. The CDR3: CTSSQGDSEAFF. CDR3 DNA sequence: TGCACCAGCAGCCAAGGGGACAGTGAAGCTTTCTTT.

The genes are TRBV30 and TRBJ2-7; 10 positions agree with TRBD2. This CDR3 comprises 16 residues. Per germline, CDR1 GTSNPN and CDR2 SVGIG (reference sequence). J gave up 5 bases and V 0 bases, and 10 bases lay outside the gene matches. CDR3 DNA sequence: TGTGCCTGGAGTGTATGGTCTAGCGGGAGAAGCAACGAGCAGTACTTC. It translates to CAWSVWSSGRSNEQYF.

The V and J genes are TRBV28 and TRBJ2-7; tentatively, D is TRBD1 (5 bases). V gave up 3 bases and J gave up 2 bases, with 11 bases separating them. The CDR3 runs to 14 residues. Per the germline V gene, CDR1 is MDHEN and CDR2 is SYDVKM. The CDR3 here is CASSFTQDPYEQYF. Written as DNA, the CDR3 is TGTGCCAGCAGTTTTACACAGGACCCCTACGAGCAGTACTTC.

This chain uses TRBV6-6 with TRBJ2-2, with TRBD1 matching 9 bases. CDR3 size: 14 residues. Germline V gene data show CDR1 as MNHNY and CDR2 as SVGAGI (reference sequence). V was pared by 5 bases and J by 4 bases, with 2 bases of the junction left unmatched. CDR3 bases: TGTGCCAGCAGTCTGACAGGGGGCACCGGGGAGCTGTTTTTT. Amino acids: CASSLTGGTGELFF.

The V and J genes are TRBV7-9 and TRBJ2-7; D unresolved. The germline V gene has CDR1 SEHNR and CDR2 FQNEAQ (reference sequence). The germline V and J ends were trimmed by 1 base and 4 bases, with 2 bases remaining between them. The CDR3 length is 11 residues. In nucleotides, the CDR3 is TGTGCCAGCAGCTTAGAATACGAGCAGTACTTC. The encoded protein is CASSLEYEQYF.

V and J are TRBV4-2 and TRBJ1-5; D remains ambiguous. CDR1 and CDR2 (germline): LGHNA, YNFKEQ. The CDR3 consists of 13 residues. The V end was cut by 0 bases, the J end by 4 bases, with 4 bases between. CDR3 in amino acids: CASSQDLNQPQHF. The CDR3 DNA follows: TGTGCCAGCAGCCAAGATCTAAATCAGCCCCAGCATTTT.

J is TRBJ2-1 and V is TRBV28, with 8 positions matching TRBD1. CDR3 size: 13 residues. From germline, CDR1 is MDHEN and CDR2 SYDVKM. Unmatched junction bases numbered 5, after V lost 8 bases and J lost 5 bases. The CDR3 loop is CASGGTGNNEQFF. The CDR3 DNA reads as TGTGCCAGCGGGGGGACAGGCAACAATGAGCAGTTCTTC.